A single sample gave rise to the 23 T cell receptor beta chains below, sequenced in a study of blood T cell repertoires in COVID-19. The method was immunoSEQ multiplex PCR; TCRdb's version includes in-frame clones alone and lacks a portion of them. The data contain 160,000 or so clones, roughly 80% of them singletons. Material for sequencing was PBMCs or T cells enriched from blood (not recorded which). These receptors originate from a woman aged 40 to 49 with acute COVID-19.

V is TRBV12-3 or TRBV12-4 and J is TRBJ1-2; 8 bases line up with TRBD1. V lost 3 bases, J lost 3 bases, and 0 bases stayed unmatched. The CDR3 totals 13 residues. The CDR3 reads CASSLDRDYGYTF. The CDR3 DNA sequence: TGTGCCAGCAGTTTGGACAGGGACTATGGCTACACCTTC.

In the case of this clone: The junction does not match germline at one end; this may be a read error. This chain joins TRBV19 and TRBJ1-5; 7 nucleotides agree with TRBD1. The CDR3 sequence is 11 residues long. Germline V gene data show CDR1 as LNHDA and CDR2 as SQIVND (reference sequence). The CDR3 DNA reads TGTGCCAGTAGTCACGACAGGGCTCGAGTTTTT. Its translation is CASSHDRARVF.

The rearrangement links TRBV15 to TRBJ1-2, with 8 bases matching TRBD1. Trimming cost V 5 bases and J 6 bases; bases outside gene matches: 11. This CDR3 spans 15 amino acids. The V gene's germline CDR1 is LNHNV and CDR2 YYDKDF (reference sequence). The CDR3: CATSGYTGGPNGYTF. Written as DNA, the CDR3 is TGTGCCACCAGCGGTTATACAGGGGGACCGAATGGCTACACCTTC.

This clone was recorded many times. This chain links TRBV3-1 (or the pseudogene TRBV3-2) with TRBJ2-2; 7 positions match TRBD2. V gave up 4 bases and J gave up 1 base; unmatched junction bases: 18. This CDR3 region has 20 residues. The germline V gene has CDR1 LGHDT and CDR2 YNNKEL (reference sequence). The CDR3 loop reads CASSRETYVRLAENTGELFF. CDR3 DNA sequence: TGTGCCAGCAGCCGGGAGACGTATGTCCGGCTAGCGGAGAACACCGGGGAGCTGTTTTTT.

V is TRBV4-1 and J is TRBJ2-2, with D possibly TRBD2 on 6 matching bases. The V and J ends lost 4 bases and 6 bases respectively, with 15 bases between them. CDR1 is MGHRA, CDR2 YSYEKL, per germline. The CDR3 has 15 residues. CDR3 coding DNA: TGCGCCAGCAGCCGGACTACCGGTGGACCCGGGGAGCTGTTTTTT. Protein sequence: CASSRTTGGPGELFF.

This chain uses TRBV27 with TRBJ2-7; possibly TRBD1 for D (5 bases). The V and J ends lost 4 bases and 4 bases respectively, with 17 bases between them. Germline-derived CDR1 and CDR2 are MNHEY and SMNVEV (reference sequence). This CDR3 region has 15 residues. In DNA form, the CDR3 reads TGTGCCAGCAGTTATCAGGGCAGCGACCCTTACGAGCAGTACTTC. Translation: CASSYQGSDPYEQYF.

The chain joins TRBV12-3 or TRBV12-4 to TRBJ1-2, with 8 bases aligning to TRBD1. The CDR3 has 12 amino acids. The trim removed 6 bases at V and 7 bases at J, leaving 4 bases unmatched. In DNA, the CDR3 is TGTGCCAGCAGCCCACAGGGGGGTGGCTACACCTTC. Translated, it gives CASSPQGGGYTF.

The table lists this clone with a count of one. This chain uses TRBV27 with TRBJ1-1, with 9 bases aligning to TRBD1. The germline V gene encodes CDR1 MNHEY and CDR2 SMNVEV (reference sequence). CDR3 length: 16 amino acids. The ends lost 1 base at V and 7 bases at J; junction bases unmatched: 10. This CDR3 is CASSLWSGTGNVEAFF. The DNA of the CDR3 is TGTGCCAGCAGTTTATGGTCCGGGACAGGGAATGTTGAAGCTTTCTTT.

The CDR3 nucleotides are TGTGCCAGCAGCTACCGGGGGGAAGTAGCCTACAATGAGCAGTTCTTC. Translated, it gives CASSYRGEVAYNEQFF. The chain carries TRBV4-2 and TRBJ2-1, with TRBD2 matching 7 bases. This CDR3 region has 16 residues. The J segment lost 2 bases and the V segment lost 5 bases, leaving 9 bases of the junction unmatched. Germline values: CDR1 LGHNA, CDR2 YNFKEQ.

The sample holds a few counts of this clone. V is TRBV12-1 and J is TRBJ1-1; the D segment call TRBD1 is taken from the table without a DNA check. TRBV12-1 is classified as a pseudogene. The CDR3 consists of 13 residues. The CDR3 region is CASSCPGGTEAFF. CDR3 DNA sequence: TGTGCCAGCAGTTGCCCAGGGGGGACTGAAGCTTTCTTT.

The chain employs TRBV6-5 and TRBJ1-1; 7 bases are a match to TRBD1. The V gene end was trimmed by 2 bases and the J gene end by 4 bases; junction bases not matched to a gene: 7. Germline V lookup: CDR1 MNHEY, CDR2 SVGAGI. The CDR3 has 15 residues. The CDR3 region is CASSYRTGAGTEAFF. The CDR3 nucleotides read TGTGCCAGCAGTTACCGTACAGGGGCGGGCACTGAAGCTTTCTTT.

The rearrangement uses TRBV10-3 and TRBJ1-1, with D possibly being TRBD1 (5 bases). The CDR3 has 15 residues. The germline V gene encodes CDR1 ENHRY and CDR2 SYGVKD. V shed 6 bases and J shed 1 base, with 15 bases lying between them. The CDR3 DNA is TGTGCCATCAGGGCATCAGGCCAGGGGAACACTGAAGCTTTCTTT. Amino acids: CAIRASGQGNTEAFF.

The genes are TRBV3-1 (or the pseudogene TRBV3-2) and TRBJ1-3; D call uncertain. CDR1 and CDR2 (germline): LGHDT, YNNKEL (reference sequence). This CDR3 has 16 residues. The V end lost 1 base, the J end lost 0 bases, and 10 bases lay between the germline ends. CDR3 sequence (DNA): TGTGCCAGCAGCCAAGCCCTTCGGAGCTCTGGAAACACCATATATTTT. As protein: CASSQALRSSGNTIYF.

This clone was observed a single time. This sequence joins TRBV2 and TRBJ2-1; 9 nucleotides align to TRBD2. This CDR3 has 14 amino acids. In germline, CDR1 is SNHLY, CDR2 FYNNEI. Losses at the gene ends were 7 bases for V and 8 bases for J; bases not matched to a gene: 9. CDR3 nucleotides: TGTGCCAGCATAAATAGCGGGAGCGGCGATGAGCAGTTCTTC. Its protein product is CASINSGSGDEQFF. Combining the CDR3 with reference TRBV2 and TRBJ2-1 gives the whole variable domain EPEVTQTPSHQVTQMGQEVILRCVPISNHLYFYWYRQILGQKVEFLVSFYNNEISEKSEIFDDQFSVERPDGSNFTLKIRSTKLEDSAMYFCASINSGSGDEQFFGPGTRLTVL.

Here the CDR3 DNA reads TGTGCCAGCTCGGGACTAGCGGGATCAGATACGCAGTATTTT. This sequence encodes CASSGLAGSDTQYF. This chain links TRBV19 with TRBJ2-3; TRBD2 agrees at 13 bases. The germline V gene has CDR1 LNHDA and CDR2 SQIVND (reference sequence). J was trimmed by 4 bases and V by 9 bases; bases with no gene match: 4. The length of the CDR3 is 14 residues. Using reference TRBV19 and TRBJ2-3 for the parts outside the CDR3, the full variable domain is DGGITQSPKYLFRKEGQNVTLSCEQNLNHDAMYWYRQDPGQGLRLIYYSQIVNDFQKGDIAEGYSVSREKKESFPLTVTSAQKNPTAFYLCASSGLAGSDTQYFGPGTRLTVL.

CDR3 amino acids: CASSLGSGSEQFF. The CDR3 DNA sequence: TGCGCCAGCAGCTTGGGTAGCGGGAGCGAGCAGTTCTTC. The V gene is TRBV5-1, the J gene TRBJ2-1; 9 bases match TRBD2. The V segment lost 0 bases and the J segment 10 bases; nucleotides outside the gene matches: 2. Germline V gives CDR1 SGHRS, CDR2 YFSETQ. The CDR3 spans 13 residues. The whole variable domain, remainder taken from reference TRBV5-1 and TRBJ2-1, is KAGVTQTPRYLIKTRGQQVTLSCSPISGHRSVSWYQQTPGQGLQFLFEYFSETQRNKGNFPGRFSGRQFSNSRSEMNVSTLELGDSALYLCASSLGSGSEQFFGPGTRLTVL.

About this clone: At one end, the junction sequence differs from germline, possibly due to a read error. This sequence joins TRBV7-3 and TRBJ2-1; 7 bases agree with TRBD2. Per germline, CDR1 SGHTA and CDR2 FQGTGA. The length of the CDR3 is 14 residues. The CDR3 region is CASSLTGLDNEQFF. For the CDR3, the DNA is TGTGCCAGCAGCCTAACCGGACTAGACAATGAGCAGTTCTTC.

The genes are TRBV13 and TRBJ2-2; the D gene is possibly TRBD2 (6 bases). Per the germline V gene, CDR1 is PRHDT and CDR2 is FYEKMQ (reference sequence). The CDR3 is 15 amino acids. V was cut by 0 bases and J by 8 bases, with 13 bases left in between. Written as DNA, the CDR3 is TGTGCCAGCAGCTTAGGGGGCCCTCTAGCGGGGGAGCTGTTTTTT. As protein: CASSLGGPLAGELFF. The whole variable domain, filled in from reference TRBV13 and TRBJ2-2, reads AAGVIQSPRHLIKEKRETATLKCYPIPRHDTVYWYQQGPGQDPQFLISFYEKMQSDKGSIPDRFSAQQFSDYHSELNMSSLELGDSALYFCASSLGGPLAGELFFGEGSRLTVL.

V is TRBV4-2 and J is TRBJ2-1, with D unresolved. The CDR3 is 15 residues long. The germline V and J ends were trimmed by 1 base and 6 bases, with 13 bases remaining between them. Germline-derived CDR1 and CDR2 are LGHNA and YNFKEQ. CDR3 nucleotides: TGTGCCAGCAGCCAAGGGATACGGAGTTCCAATGAGCAGTTCTTC. Translation gives CASSQGIRSSNEQFF.

V is TRBV9 and J is TRBJ1-2; 8 nucleotides align to TRBD1. The CDR3 totals 16 residues. V was clipped by 3 bases and J by 0 bases; unmatched bases: 7. Germline assignment: CDR1 SGDLS and CDR2 YYNGEE. The CDR3, as DNA: TGTGCCAGCAGCGCATGGACAGGGACCGCTAACTATGGCTACACCTTC. This translates into CASSAWTGTANYGYTF. Full variable domain (missing parts from reference TRBV9 and TRBJ1-2): DSGVTQTPKHLITATGQRVTLRCSPRSGDLSVYWYQQSLDQGLQFLIQYYNGEERAKGNILERFSAQQFPDLHSELNLSSLELGDSALYFCASSAWTGTANYGYTFGSGTRLTVV.

This clone has just one count. V gene TRBV3-1 (or the pseudogene TRBV3-2) combines with J gene TRBJ1-1; 7 bases line up with TRBD1. The CDR3 is 14 residues long. Germline trimming cut 1 base from V and 8 bases from J; bases unmatched to any gene: 7. The germline CDR1 and CDR2 sequences are LGHDT and YNNKEL (reference sequence). The CDR3 here is CASSQGGGQAEAFF. The CDR3 region has the DNA TGTGCCAGCAGCCAAGGAGGGGGCCAAGCGGAAGCTTTCTTT.

This clone has only one observation. The V gene is TRBV2, the J gene TRBJ1-1; D remains unclear. The V end was cut by 10 bases, the J end by 7 bases, with 10 bases between. Germline values: CDR1 SNHLY, CDR2 FYNNEI. The CDR3 is 10 residues long. CDR3 nucleotide sequence: TGTGCCACCCAGGCCGGTGAAGCTTTCTTT. Translation gives CATQAGEAFF.

The chain joins TRBV6-1 to TRBJ2-1, with 8 bases matching TRBD2. CDR3 length: 17 amino acids. Germline-derived CDR1 and CDR2 are MNHNS and SASEGT. V was clipped by 0 bases and J by 1 base; unmatched bases: 5. The CDR3, as DNA: TGTGCCAGCAGTGAAGCGCAAGCGGGAGCGTCCTACAATGAGCAGTTCTTC. This translates into CASSEAQAGASYNEQFF.